These 21 T cell receptor beta chains were sequenced from one sample in a study of regulatory T cells in long-lasting Graves disease. Time point defined: newly diagnosed GD, antithyroid drugs for less than 3 months. The TCR library was prepared using RNA isolated from PBMCs. TCR beta libraries were built with iRepertoire HTBI primers and Arm-PCR of CDR3 regions. TCRdb re-called the multiplex PCR reads with MiXCR, one entry per CDR3 protein. The sample yields around 500,000 distinct CDR3 sequences, around 12% seen once. This sample was also put to use in a study of T cells in Graves' hyperthyroidism and ophthalmopathy.

This material consisted of peripheral blood mononuclear cells (PBMCs), taken at new diagnosis, from a patient treated with antithyroid drugs. Receptors were obtained from a young woman with Graves disease.

The chain has TRBV14 and TRBJ2-7; D not certain. The V end was cut by 5 bases, the J end by 7 bases, with 12 bases between. CDR1 is SGHDN and CDR2 is FVKESK in the germline V gene. The length of the CDR3 is 12 residues. Here the CDR3 reads CASSYGSLEQYF. DNA for the CDR3: TGTGCCAGCAGCTACGGCTCCCTGGAGCAGTACTTC.

This clonotype was picked up many times. The rearrangement joins TRBV3-1 to TRBJ2-7; D is perhaps TRBD2 (6 bases). The V end lost 1 base, the J end lost 6 bases, and 10 bases lay between the germline ends. CDR1 and CDR2 (germline): LGHDT, YNNKEL (reference sequence). The CDR3 is 13 residues long. In DNA, the CDR3 is TGTGCCAGCAGCCAAGGGGGAGGTGGCGAGCAGTACTTC. Translated, it gives CASSQGGGGEQYF.

In this sample, this clonotype turned up many times. V usage is TRBV15 and J usage is TRBJ1-4; unclear D gene. Germline lookup yields CDR1 LNHNV and CDR2 YYDKDF (reference sequence). This CDR3 is 18 amino acids long. The ends were cut back, 4 bases at V and 7 bases at J, with 25 bases in the middle. CDR3 amino acids: CATSIRVWGDIRGEKLFF. DNA of the CDR3: TGTGCCACCAGCATTCGTGTTTGGGGTGACATACGAGGTGAAAAACTGTTTTTT. Combining the CDR3 with reference TRBV15 and TRBJ1-4 gives the whole variable domain DAMVIQNPRYQVTQFGKPVTLSCSQTLNHNVMYWYQQKSSQAPKLLFHYYDKDFNNEADTPDNFQSRRPNTSFCFLDIRSPGLGDTAMYLCATSIRVWGDIRGEKLFFGSGTQLSVL.

This clonotype has ten or more counts. CDR3 in amino acids: CATSGGGTSDTGELFF. CDR3 nucleotides: TGTGCCACCAGTGGAGGAGGGACTAGCGACACCGGGGAGCTGTTTTTT. This chain joins TRBV24-1 and TRBJ2-2; 10 bases fit TRBD2. Germline CDR1 and CDR2: KGHDR and SFDVKD. Trimming cost V 5 bases and J 3 bases; bases outside gene matches: 5. CDR3 size: 16 residues.

The J gene is TRBJ1-3, the V gene TRBV7-9; tentative D call: TRBD1 (5 bases). The CDR3 spans 15 residues. V was clipped by 6 bases and J by 4 bases, with 16 bases between them. The germline gives CDR1 SEHNR, CDR2 FQNEAQ (reference sequence). The CDR3 is CASSKGDRIGNTIYF. In nucleotides, the CDR3 is TGTGCCAGCAGTAAAGGCGACAGAATCGGAAACACCATATATTTT.

This clonotype was counted many times. The J gene is TRBJ2-1, the V gene TRBV2, with 8 positions matching TRBD2. The CDR3 sequence is 14 residues long. Germline V CDR1 and CDR2: SNHLY, FYNNEI. V lost 7 bases and J lost 4; bases outside the gene matches: 6. CDR3 DNA sequence: TGTGCCAGCACTGGACTAGCTGGATACAATGAGCAGTTCTTC. Translation gives CASTGLAGYNEQFF.

This clonotype has a handful of counts. The rearrangement uses TRBV14 and TRBJ2-7, with D perhaps given as TRBD1 or TRBD2 (6 bases each). Trimming took off 1 base at V and 0 bases at J, with 22 bases between the two ends. This CDR3 spans 19 amino acids. Germline lookup yields CDR1 SGHDN and CDR2 FVKESK. The CDR3 protein is CASSQVGGVGPQTSYEQYF. In DNA form, the CDR3 reads TGTGCCAGCAGCCAAGTCGGGGGCGTTGGCCCTCAGACCTCCTACGAGCAGTACTTC. The full variable domain, rest sourced from reference TRBV14 and TRBJ2-7, is EAGVTQFPSHSVIEKGQTVTLRCDPISGHDNLYWYRRVMGKEIKFLLHFVKESKQDESGMPNNRFLAERTGGTYSTLKVQPAELEDSGVYFCASSQVGGVGPQTSYEQYFGPGTRLTVT.

This clonotype has just a few counts. The CDR3 region has the DNA TGTGCCAGCAGCGACAGGGCAACTAATGAAAAACTGTTTTTT. Translating gives CASSDRATNEKLFF. The rearrangement joins TRBV6-2 or TRBV6-3 to TRBJ1-4; TRBD1 matches at 7 bases. Trimming cost V 6 bases and J 0 bases; bases outside gene matches: 1. The CDR3 contains 14 residues. Germline values: CDR1 MNHEY, CDR2 SVGEGT.

About this clonotype: Being one base from a much bigger clone, this may be a read error. In this CDR3 the conserved last residue, phenylalanine or tryptophan, is missing, so a read error is likely. The chain has TRBV6-1 and TRBJ2-3; 10 bases match TRBD2. Unmatched junction bases numbered 3, after V lost 6 bases and J lost 0 bases. CDR3 length: 15 residues. CDR1 and CDR2 from the germline V gene are MNHNS and SASEGT. CDR3 residues: CASRVGLASTDTQYL. In DNA, the CDR3 is TGTGCCAGCAGGGTGGGACTAGCGAGCACAGATACGCAGTATCTT.

Comment on this clonotype: This clone may be a read error of a much larger clone one base away. The rearrangement joins TRBV11-1 to TRBJ2-1; D remains ambiguous. The CDR3 extends over 12 amino acids. Germline CDR1 is SGHAT and CDR2 is FQDESV (reference sequence). The CDR3 loop reads CASSLGANERFF. The CDR3 nucleotides are TGTGCCAGCAGCTTAGGTGCCAATGAGCGGTTCTTC.

This clonotype has at least ten counts. The chain links TRBV11-3 to TRBJ1-1; D is perhaps TRBD1 (6 bases). Trimming shortened V by 2 bases and J by 5 bases, and 12 bases separated the two germline ends. The length of the CDR3 is 14 residues. CDR1 and CDR2 from the germline V gene are SGHNT and YENEEA. CDR3 bases: TGTGCCAGCAGCTTAATGCGGGGGCGTACTGAAGCTTTCTTT. Translated: CASSLMRGRTEAFF.

This clonotype came up many times. A read error may be the cause here, since a much bigger clone is one base away. The gene calls are TRBV28 and TRBJ2-7; TRBD2 agrees at 13 bases. Per the germline V gene, CDR1 is MDHEN and CDR2 is SYDVKM. The CDR3 totals 14 residues. V trimming: 5 bases; J trimming: 3 bases; junction bases outside the gene matches: 1. As DNA, the CDR3 is TGTGCCAGCAGTGGGACTAGCGGGATCTACGAGCAGTACTTC. This translates into CASSGTSGIYEQYF.

The J gene is TRBJ1-6, the V gene TRBV12-3 or TRBV12-4; the match to TRBD1 covers 8 bases. CDR3 length equals 15 residues. Losses at the gene ends were 5 bases for V and 8 bases for J; bases not matched to a gene: 8. The CDR3 sequence: CASSRDRRVDSPLHF. As DNA, the CDR3 is TGTGCCAGCAGTAGGGACAGGAGGGTGGATTCACCCCTCCACTTT.

This clonotype was counted at least ten times. V and J are TRBV20-1 and TRBJ2-5; 9 positions agree with TRBD2. V lost 7 bases to trimming and J lost 1 base; unmatched junction nucleotides: 22. Germline CDR1 reads DFQATT; CDR2 reads SNEGSKA (reference sequence). CDR3 length equals 19 residues. The CDR3 sequence is CSGVLAGVWRSTFQETQYF. The CDR3 coding sequence is TGCAGTGGGGTATTAGCGGGAGTATGGCGGTCCACTTTCCAAGAGACCCAGTACTTC.

This clonotype was counted ten times or more. The gene calls are TRBV7-8 and TRBJ1-2; 10 bases agree with TRBD1. With V trimmed by 5 bases and J by 5 bases, 11 bases remained unmatched. Germline loops: CDR1 SGHVS, CDR2 FQNEAQ. The CDR3 extends over 16 amino acids. This CDR3 reads CASSPGTGTGVYGYTF. CDR3 in DNA: TGTGCCAGCAGCCCCGGGACCGGGACAGGGGTGTATGGCTACACCTTC.

This clonotype was seen many times. The chain recombines TRBV2 with TRBJ2-7, with D tentatively TRBD2 (7 bases). Germline V gene lookup returns CDR1 SNHLY and CDR2 FYNNEI. This CDR3 comprises 14 residues. V was shortened by 3 bases and J by 6 bases, with 15 bases between the two germline ends. CDR3 residues: CASSDGGQGIEQYF. The CDR3 coding sequence is TGTGCCAGCAGTGACGGGGGGCAGGGGATCGAGCAGTACTTC.

This clonotype came up many times. The chain recombines TRBV20-1 with TRBJ2-7; D may be TRBD2 (6 bases). The CDR3 length is 13 residues. With 3 bases removed from V and 5 bases from J, the gap between germline ends came to 14 bases. Per germline, CDR1 DFQATT and CDR2 SNEGSKA (reference sequence). This CDR3 reads CSASAGYYNEQYF. In DNA, the CDR3 is TGCAGTGCTAGTGCGGGATACTATAACGAGCAGTACTTC.

This clonotype came up many times. This chain uses TRBV10-3 with TRBJ2-7, with a tentative D call TRBD1 (7 bases). Germline CDR1 is ENHRY and CDR2 is SYGVKD. Trimming removed 4 bases from V and 4 bases from J, with 14 bases in between. This CDR3 spans 14 amino acids. The CDR3 is CAISGQGGTYEQYF. CDR3 nucleotides: TGTGCCATCAGTGGACAGGGAGGAACTTACGAGCAGTACTTC.

The J gene is TRBJ1-1, the V gene TRBV15; D is unresolved. There are 13 residues in the CDR3. The V end was cut by 3 bases, the J end by 8 bases, with 13 bases between. Germline CDR1 and CDR2: LNHNV and YYDKDF (reference sequence). The DNA for the CDR3 is TGTGCCACCAGCAGCGGGATGAGGTCGGAAGCTTTCTTT. This codes for CATSSGMRSEAFF.

The table lists this clonotype with many counts. The chain links TRBV2 to TRBJ2-4; D is uncertain. Trimming left V 6 bases short and J 0 bases short, with 9 bases between. CDR1 is SNHLY, CDR2 FYNNEI, per germline. The CDR3 runs 14 residues. The CDR3 sequence: CASRIHLAKNIQYF. The CDR3 DNA is TGTGCCAGCAGGATCCACTTAGCCAAAAACATTCAGTACTTC.

This clonotype appeared once. J is TRBJ2-5 and V is TRBV24-1; 7 nucleotides agree with TRBD1. V gave up 1 base and J gave up 3 bases; unmatched junction bases: 7. Germline V lookup: CDR1 KGHDR, CDR2 SFDVKD. This CDR3 region has 16 residues. CDR3: CATSDLSRGQEETQYF. Written as DNA, the CDR3 is TGTGCCACCAGTGATTTATCTCGAGGACAGGAAGAGACCCAGTACTTC.